Below are 23 T cell receptor beta chains sequenced from a single sample in a study of patients and donors after allogeneic stem cell transplantation. TCRdb analysed the RT-PCR reads with MiXCR anew, one entry per CDR3 protein. The sample lists approximately 160,000 distinct CDR3 sequences; approximately 28% were seen once. Material: blood, either unsorted or a sorted T cell fraction (not recorded which). The receptors shown here come from a human donor who was either an allogeneic HSCT recipient or a stem cell or donor lymphocyte infusion donor (not recorded which). It is not recorded whose cells these are; they may come from a transplant donor.

The chain links TRBV12-3 or TRBV12-4 to TRBJ1-3; a possible D gene is TRBD1 (5 bases). This CDR3 is 14 amino acids long. V lost 6 bases and J lost 4, with 13 bases in between. CDR3 residues: CASRHGASGNTIYF. The CDR3 DNA follows: TGTGCCAGCAGGCATGGGGCAAGCGGAAACACCATATATTTT.

This sequence joins TRBV12-3 or TRBV12-4 and TRBJ2-5; 8 bases line up with TRBD2. CDR3 length equals 15 residues. V gave up 2 bases and J gave up 3 bases; unmatched junction bases: 5. This CDR3 is CASSLNLAGKETQYF. CDR3 nucleotide sequence: TGTGCCAGCAGTTTAAATCTAGCGGGTAAAGAGACCCAGTACTTC.

This clonotype came up a few times. The gene calls are TRBV12-1 and TRBJ1-5; whether TRBD1, the table's D call, matches the DNA was not checked. TRBV12-1 is shown as a pseudogene. The CDR3 has 15 residues. The chain's CDR3 is CASSCPGRVSRPQHF. The CDR3 DNA sequence: TGTGCCAGCAGCTGCCCGGGCCGAGTCTCAAGGCCCCAGCATTTT.

J is TRBJ2-1 and V is TRBV9, with 7 positions matching TRBD1. Per the germline V gene, CDR1 is SGDLS and CDR2 is YYNGEE. This CDR3 region has 19 residues. J was trimmed by 1 base and V by 4 bases; bases with no gene match: 17. DNA for the CDR3: TGTGCCAGCAGCCCAGGACAGGTCGCGACGAACCCGTCCTACAATGAGCAGTTCTTC. It specifies CASSPGQVATNPSYNEQFF.

In this sample, this clonotype turned up many times. This sequence joins TRBV6-2 or TRBV6-3 and TRBJ1-6; no clear D gene. The CDR3 sequence is 13 residues long. The germline CDR1 and CDR2 sequences are MNHEY and SVGEGT. Trimming stripped 0 bases from V and 10 bases from J, with 7 bases between. The CDR3 nucleotides are TGTGCCAGCAGTTACTCGAAGGGATCACCCCTCCACTTT. It codes for CASSYSKGSPLHF.

In this sample, this clonotype turned up many times. The chain couples TRBV24-1 to TRBJ1-5; D ambiguous. Trimming took off 12 bases at V and 0 bases at J, with 14 bases between the two ends. Germline CDR1 is KGHDR and CDR2 is SFDVKD. CDR3 length equals 14 residues. CDR3 amino acids: CASADGYSNQPQHF. Here the CDR3 DNA reads TGTGCCTCGGCGGACGGGTATAGCAATCAGCCCCAGCATTTT.

In its sample, this clonotype was seen a few times. The chain joins TRBV12-3 or TRBV12-4 to TRBJ2-5, with TRBD1 identical over 12 bases. This CDR3 region has 16 residues. J gave up 5 bases and V 5 bases, and 9 bases lay outside the gene matches. The CDR3 here is CASSRGDRGPLETQYF. The CDR3 DNA sequence: TGTGCCAGCAGTAGGGGGGACAGGGGGCCCCTGGAGACCCAGTACTTC.

This chain uses TRBV20-1 with TRBJ1-1, with 8 bases lining up with TRBD1. Germline trimming cut 4 bases from V and 5 bases from J; bases unmatched to any gene: 3. CDR3 size: 12 residues. CDR1 and CDR2 (germline): DFQATT, SNEGSKA (reference sequence). The CDR3 is CSANRGGTEAFF. The CDR3 coding sequence is TGCAGTGCTAACAGGGGGGGAACTGAAGCTTTCTTT.

This clonotype was recorded once. The chain carries TRBV6-6 and TRBJ2-5; D is unresolved. The germline V and J ends were trimmed by 2 bases and 4 bases, with 11 bases remaining between them. The CDR3 contains 14 residues. The germline CDR1 and CDR2 sequences are MNHNY and SVGAGI (reference sequence). The CDR3 nucleotides read TGTGCCAGCAGTTACGTGGTAGGGTCAGAGACCCAGTACTTC. This gives the protein CASSYVVGSETQYF.

This clonotype has just one count. The chain has TRBV4-3 and TRBJ2-7, with D possibly TRBD2 on 7 matching bases. V was trimmed by 0 bases and J by 3 bases, leaving 21 bases between them. The CDR3 runs to 18 residues. Per the germline V gene, CDR1 is LGHNA and CDR2 is YSLEER. CDR3 DNA: TGCGCCAGCAGCCAAGAACTCGGCGGGGGCGAGGTTAACTACGAGCAGTACTTC. Its protein product is CASSQELGGGEVNYEQYF.

The rearrangement uses TRBV6-2 or TRBV6-3 and TRBJ1-1, with 12 bases lining up with TRBD1. J was trimmed by 3 bases and V by 8 bases; bases with no gene match: 10. The CDR3 spans 16 residues. Germline V gene data show CDR1 as MNHEY and CDR2 as SVGEGT. The CDR3 DNA is TGTGCCAGCTCGGGACAGGGGGCTCTTTGGTACACTGAAGCTTTCTTT. Protein sequence: CASSGQGALWYTEAFF.

This clonotype was seen only a few times. The V call is TRBV5-1, the J call TRBJ2-3; a possible D gene is TRBD1 (6 bases). The CDR3 is 15 residues long. V shed 0 bases and J shed 0 bases, with 8 bases lying between them. CDR1 is SGHRS, CDR2 YFSETQ, per germline. The chain's CDR3 is CASSLEQGSTDTQYF. The DNA of the CDR3 is TGCGCCAGCAGCTTGGAACAGGGTAGCACAGATACGCAGTATTTT.

This clonotype was seen only a few times. The J gene is TRBJ2-3, the V gene TRBV29-1; D is uncertain. The CDR3 totals 13 residues. Germline V lookup: CDR1 SQVTM, CDR2 ANQGSEA. Between the trimmed V and J ends, which lost 7 bases and 2 bases, there was a span of 13 bases. The CDR3 sequence is CSAKRQNTDTQYF. The CDR3 DNA reads as TGCAGCGCCAAAAGGCAGAACACAGATACGCAGTATTTT.

This clonotype was seen a few times. V gene TRBV20-1 combines with J gene TRBJ2-1; 16 nucleotides agree with TRBD2. The V and J ends lost 3 bases and 8 bases, in that order; junction bases with no gene match: 7. CDR1 and CDR2 (germline): DFQATT, SNEGSKA (reference sequence). CDR3 length: 16 residues. CDR3 sequence: CSARGLAGGPFHEQFF. The CDR3 nucleotides are TGCAGTGCTAGGGGACTAGCGGGAGGGCCTTTCCATGAGCAGTTCTTC.

The chain links TRBV20-1 to TRBJ2-1; 9 bases match TRBD1. CDR1 is DFQATT and CDR2 is SNEGSKA in the germline V gene (reference sequence). V was pared by 3 bases and J by 5 bases, with 14 bases of the junction left unmatched. The CDR3 extends over 17 amino acids. CDR3 sequence: CSARSGQGTWLHNEQFF. Written as DNA, the CDR3 is TGCAGTGCTAGGTCGGGACAGGGCACCTGGCTTCACAATGAGCAGTTCTTC.

The chain carries TRBV20-1 and TRBJ2-7; no clear D. The CDR3 has 13 amino acids. Between the trimmed V and J ends, which lost 5 bases and 4 bases, there was a span of 15 bases. Germline V gene sequence: CDR1 DFQATT, CDR2 SNEGSKA (reference sequence). CDR3 amino acids: CSAPGGWTYEQYF. In nucleotides, the CDR3 is TGCAGTGCTCCGGGCGGTTGGACGTACGAGCAGTACTTC.

This clonotype was detected many times. This sequence joins TRBV6-1 and TRBJ1-2; no clear D. Trimming pared 0 bases from V and 2 bases from J, leaving 7 bases between. Per germline, CDR1 MNHNS and CDR2 SASEGT. The CDR3 extends over 14 amino acids. CDR3 in DNA: TGTGCCAGCAGTGAAGCTATGGCGAACTATGGCTACACCTTC. It codes for CASSEAMANYGYTF.

The chain links TRBV4-3 to TRBJ2-5; unclear D gene. Germline V gene sequence: CDR1 LGHNA, CDR2 YSLEER. Trimming took 3 bases from V and 1 from J, leaving 12 bases between them. The CDR3 covers 15 residues. The CDR3 reads CASSHMARPQETQYF. CDR3 DNA: TGCGCCAGCAGCCATATGGCACGCCCCCAAGAGACCCAGTACTTC.

This rearrangement joins TRBV19 to TRBJ2-7; D not resolved. Germline values: CDR1 LNHDA, CDR2 SQIVND (reference sequence). This CDR3 has 13 amino acids. Trimming pared 5 bases from V and 7 bases from J, leaving 15 bases between. The CDR3 DNA reads TGTGCCAGTAGTCCTGGACCCTCCTGGGAGCAGTACTTC. Its protein product is CASSPGPSWEQYF.

This clonotype was picked up one time. V is TRBV7-9 and J is TRBJ2-7, with TRBD2 as a possible D gene (6 bases). V lost 11 bases and J 4 bases, leaving 21 bases between the germline ends. CDR3 size: 14 residues. Germline V lookup: CDR1 SEHNR, CDR2 FQNEAQ (reference sequence). The CDR3 DNA sequence: TGTGCCTCCAGCCACAAGGGACTCGCGTACGAGCAGTACTTC. Translated: CASSHKGLAYEQYF.

This clonotype was observed a few times. The J gene is TRBJ2-2, the V gene TRBV11-3; TRBD2 agrees at 10 bases. The CDR3 is 16 amino acids. V was clipped by 5 bases and J by 1 base; unmatched bases: 4. Germline CDR1 SGHNT, CDR2 YENEEA. CDR3 DNA: TGTGCCAGCAGCAGGGGACTAGCGCTGAACACCGGGGAGCTGTTTTTT. This codes for CASSRGLALNTGELFF.

On this clonotype itself: The missing conserved phenylalanine or tryptophan at the end of this CDR3 makes a read error likely. The V and J genes are TRBV12-3 or TRBV12-4 and TRBJ1-5; no clear D. There are 14 residues in the CDR3. V lost 5 bases and J 7 bases, leaving 15 bases between the germline ends. This CDR3 is CASSPQMSTQPQHS. The CDR3 bases are TGTGCCAGCAGTCCCCAAATGAGCACCCAGCCCCAGCATTCT.

The chain recombines TRBV12-3 or TRBV12-4 with TRBJ2-5; D is unresolved. V gave up 8 bases and J gave up 1 base, with 8 bases separating them. This CDR3 spans 12 amino acids. This CDR3 reads CASGISQETQYF. The CDR3 coding sequence is TGTGCCAGCGGGATCTCCCAAGAGACCCAGTACTTC.